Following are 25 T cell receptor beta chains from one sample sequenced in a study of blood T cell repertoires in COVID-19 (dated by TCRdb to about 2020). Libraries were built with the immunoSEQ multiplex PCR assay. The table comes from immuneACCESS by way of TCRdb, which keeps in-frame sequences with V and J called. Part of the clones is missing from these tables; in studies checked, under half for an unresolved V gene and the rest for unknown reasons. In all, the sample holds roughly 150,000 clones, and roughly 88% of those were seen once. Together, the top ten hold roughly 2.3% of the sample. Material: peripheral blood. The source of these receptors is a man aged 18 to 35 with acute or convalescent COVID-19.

The CDR3 is CASSLERVDTQYF. DNA of the CDR3: TGTGCCAGCAGCTTGGAGCGGGTGGATACGCAGTATTTT. The chain links TRBV7-2 to TRBJ2-3, with a tentative D call TRBD2 (6 bases). V lost 3 bases and J lost 6, with 10 bases in between. This CDR3 region has 13 residues. Germline CDR1 and CDR2: SGHTA and FQGNSA.

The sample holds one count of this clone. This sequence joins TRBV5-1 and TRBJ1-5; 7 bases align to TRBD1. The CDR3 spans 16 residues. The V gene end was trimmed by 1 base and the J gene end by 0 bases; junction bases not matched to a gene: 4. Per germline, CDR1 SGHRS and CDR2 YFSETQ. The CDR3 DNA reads TGCGCCAGCAGCTTGCCGGGACAGACTAGCAATCAGCCCCAGCATTTT. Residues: CASSLPGQTSNQPQHF.

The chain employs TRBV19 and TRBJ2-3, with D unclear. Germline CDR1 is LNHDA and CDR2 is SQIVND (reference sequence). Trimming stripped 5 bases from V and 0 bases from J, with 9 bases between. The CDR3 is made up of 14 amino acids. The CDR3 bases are TGTGCCAGTAGTGTAACAGCTAGCACAGATACGCAGTATTTT. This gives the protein CASSVTASTDTQYF.

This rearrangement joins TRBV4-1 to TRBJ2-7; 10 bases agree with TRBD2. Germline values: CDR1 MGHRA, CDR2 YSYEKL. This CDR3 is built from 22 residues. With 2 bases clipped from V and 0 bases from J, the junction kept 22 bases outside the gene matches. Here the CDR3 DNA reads TGCGCCAGCAGCCAATTGGGGACGGTAAAAGCGGGGGGGAATGATCTCTCCTACGAGCAGTACTTC. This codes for CASSQLGTVKAGGNDLSYEQYF.

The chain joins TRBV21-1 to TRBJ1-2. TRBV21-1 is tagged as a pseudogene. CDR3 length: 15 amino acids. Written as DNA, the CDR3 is TGTGCCAGCAGCCCTGAGGGAGGGGCTAACTATGGCTACACCTTC. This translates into CASSPEGGANYGYTF.

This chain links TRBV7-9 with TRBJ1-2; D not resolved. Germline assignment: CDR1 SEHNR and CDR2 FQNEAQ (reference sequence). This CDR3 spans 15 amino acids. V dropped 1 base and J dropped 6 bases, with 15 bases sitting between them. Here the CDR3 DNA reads TGTGCCAGCAGCTTAGGAGGCGGGGAATTGGATGGCTACACCTTC. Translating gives CASSLGGGELDGYTF.

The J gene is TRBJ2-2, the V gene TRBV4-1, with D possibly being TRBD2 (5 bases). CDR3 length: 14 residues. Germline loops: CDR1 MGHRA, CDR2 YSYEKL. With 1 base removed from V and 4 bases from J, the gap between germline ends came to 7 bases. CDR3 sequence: CASSQGRGTGELFF. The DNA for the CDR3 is TGCGCCAGCAGCCAAGGCCGGGGCACCGGGGAGCTGTTTTTT.

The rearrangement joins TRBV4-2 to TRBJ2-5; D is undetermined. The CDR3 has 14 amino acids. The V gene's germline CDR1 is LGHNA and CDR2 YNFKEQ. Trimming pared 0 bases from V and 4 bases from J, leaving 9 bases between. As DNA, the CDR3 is TGTGCCAGCAGCCAAGATCTGATTAGAGAGACCCAGTACTTC. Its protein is CASSQDLIRETQYF.

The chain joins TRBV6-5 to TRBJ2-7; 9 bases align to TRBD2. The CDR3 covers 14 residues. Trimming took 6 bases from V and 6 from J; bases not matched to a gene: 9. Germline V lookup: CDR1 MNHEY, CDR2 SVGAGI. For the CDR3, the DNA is TGTGCCAGCAGCCCGGGGACTAGCTTACGCGAGCAGTACTTC. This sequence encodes CASSPGTSLREQYF.

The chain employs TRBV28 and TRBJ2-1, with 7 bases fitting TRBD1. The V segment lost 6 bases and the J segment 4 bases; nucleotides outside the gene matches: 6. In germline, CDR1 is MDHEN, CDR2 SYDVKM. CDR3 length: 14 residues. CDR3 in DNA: TGTGCCAGCAGCGGGACAGCTCTTTACAATGAGCAGTTCTTC. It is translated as CASSGTALYNEQFF.

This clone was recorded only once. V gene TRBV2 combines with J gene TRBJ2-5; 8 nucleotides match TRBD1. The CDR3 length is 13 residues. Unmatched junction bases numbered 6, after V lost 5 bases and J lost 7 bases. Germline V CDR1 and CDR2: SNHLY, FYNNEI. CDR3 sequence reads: CASSSDRDATQYF. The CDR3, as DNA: TGTGCCAGCAGTTCGGACAGGGACGCGACCCAGTACTTC.

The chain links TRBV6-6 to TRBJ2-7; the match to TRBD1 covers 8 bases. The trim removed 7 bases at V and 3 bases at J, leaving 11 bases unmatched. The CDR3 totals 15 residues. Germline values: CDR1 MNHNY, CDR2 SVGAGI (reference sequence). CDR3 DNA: TGTGCCAGCACTGTCCTTCAGGGGGCGTACTACGAGCAGTACTTC. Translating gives CASTVLQGAYYEQYF.

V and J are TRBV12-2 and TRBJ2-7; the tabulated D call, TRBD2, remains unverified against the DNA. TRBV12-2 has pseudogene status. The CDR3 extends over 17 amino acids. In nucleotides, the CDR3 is TGTGCAAGTCGCTTAGATTTCGGCGGGTCCTACTCCTACGAGCAGTACTTC. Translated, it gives CASRLDFGGSYSYEQYF.

The CDR3 coding sequence is TGTGCCAGCAGCTCATCTGTGGCGGCCTCGCCTTACAATGAGCAGTTCTTC. As protein: CASSSSVAASPYNEQFF. This rearrangement joins TRBV11-3 to TRBJ2-1; D unresolved. V lost 4 bases and J 4 bases, leaving 20 bases between the germline ends. The CDR3 contains 17 residues. From germline, CDR1 is SGHNT and CDR2 YENEEA.

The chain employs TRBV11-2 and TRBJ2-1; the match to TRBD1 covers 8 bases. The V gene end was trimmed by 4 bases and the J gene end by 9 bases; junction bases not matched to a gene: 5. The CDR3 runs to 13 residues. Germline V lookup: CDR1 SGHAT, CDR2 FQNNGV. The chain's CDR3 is CASSYGTGGEQFF. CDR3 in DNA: TGTGCCAGCAGCTATGGGACAGGCGGTGAGCAGTTCTTC.

Here the CDR3 reads CASSIAKYTEAFF. CDR3 DNA: TGTGCCAGTAGTATAGCCAAATACACTGAAGCTTTCTTT. The chain combines TRBV19 with TRBJ1-1; no firm D call. CDR3 length: 13 amino acids. V gave up 1 base and J gave up 3 bases, with 6 bases separating them. Per the germline V gene, CDR1 is LNHDA and CDR2 is SQIVND (reference sequence).

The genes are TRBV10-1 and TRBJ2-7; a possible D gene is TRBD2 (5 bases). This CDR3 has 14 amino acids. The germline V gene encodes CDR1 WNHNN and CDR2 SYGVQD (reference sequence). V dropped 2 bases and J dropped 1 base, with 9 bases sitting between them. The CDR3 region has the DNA TGCGCCAGCAGTGAGGGAAGCGGATCCTACGAGCAGTACTTC. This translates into CASSEGSGSYEQYF.

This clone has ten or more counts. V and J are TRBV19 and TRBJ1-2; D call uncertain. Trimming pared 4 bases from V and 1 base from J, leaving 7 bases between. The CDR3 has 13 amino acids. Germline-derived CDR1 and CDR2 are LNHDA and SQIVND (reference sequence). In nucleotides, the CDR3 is TGTGCCAGTAGTACCGGAGTTAACTATGGCTACACCTTC. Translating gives CASSTGVNYGYTF.

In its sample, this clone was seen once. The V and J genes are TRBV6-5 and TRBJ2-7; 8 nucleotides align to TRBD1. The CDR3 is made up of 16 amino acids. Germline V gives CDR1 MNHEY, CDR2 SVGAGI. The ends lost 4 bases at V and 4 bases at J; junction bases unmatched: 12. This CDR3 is CASSSFRRTGFYEQYF. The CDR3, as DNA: TGTGCCAGCAGTTCCTTCCGTCGGACAGGGTTTTACGAGCAGTACTTC.

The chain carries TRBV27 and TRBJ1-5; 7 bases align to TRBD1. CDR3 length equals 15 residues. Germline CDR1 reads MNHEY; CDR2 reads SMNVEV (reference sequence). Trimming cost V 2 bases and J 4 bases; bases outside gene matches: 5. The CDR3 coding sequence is TGTGCCAGCAGTTTAAAACAGGGGATGAATCAGCCCCAGCATTTT. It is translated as CASSLKQGMNQPQHF.

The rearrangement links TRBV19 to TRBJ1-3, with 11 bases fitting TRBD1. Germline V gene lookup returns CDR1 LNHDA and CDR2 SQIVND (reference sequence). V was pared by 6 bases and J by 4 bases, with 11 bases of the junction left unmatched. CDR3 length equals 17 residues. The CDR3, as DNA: TGTGCCAGTAGCCGTATTTCGGGACAGGGGGAAGGAAACACCATATATTTT. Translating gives CASSRISGQGEGNTIYF.

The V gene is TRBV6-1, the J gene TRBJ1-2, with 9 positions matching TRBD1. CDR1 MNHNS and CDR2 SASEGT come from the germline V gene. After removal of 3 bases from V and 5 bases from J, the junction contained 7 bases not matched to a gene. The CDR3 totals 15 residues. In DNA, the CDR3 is TGTGCCAGCAGTGAGTACGGGACAGGGATTTATGGCTACACCTTC. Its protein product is CASSEYGTGIYGYTF.

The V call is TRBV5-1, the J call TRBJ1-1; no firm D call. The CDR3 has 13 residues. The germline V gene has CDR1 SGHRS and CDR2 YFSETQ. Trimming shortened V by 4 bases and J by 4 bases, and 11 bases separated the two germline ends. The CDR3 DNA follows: TGCGCCAGCAGCCCGGCGGGGTTCACTGAAGCTTTCTTT. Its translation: CASSPAGFTEAFF.

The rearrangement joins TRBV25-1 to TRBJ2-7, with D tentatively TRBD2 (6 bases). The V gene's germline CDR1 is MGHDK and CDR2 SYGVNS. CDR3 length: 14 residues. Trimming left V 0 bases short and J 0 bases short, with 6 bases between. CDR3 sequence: CASSEYGGSYEQYF. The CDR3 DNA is TGTGCCAGCAGTGAATACGGGGGCTCCTACGAGCAGTACTTC.

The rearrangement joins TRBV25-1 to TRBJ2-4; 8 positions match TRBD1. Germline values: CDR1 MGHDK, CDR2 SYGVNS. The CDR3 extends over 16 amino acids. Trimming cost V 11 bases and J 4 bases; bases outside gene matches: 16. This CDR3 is CASPRWTGLPKNIQYF. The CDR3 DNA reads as TGTGCCTCCCCACGGTGGACAGGGCTCCCAAAAAACATTCAGTACTTC.